This T cell receptor beta chain comes out of a study of T-cell reconstitution after alpha-beta-depleted transplantation in children. Trimming removed 2 bases from V and 4 bases from J, with 9 bases in between. This CDR3 is 13 amino acids long. Germline CDR1 and CDR2: SGHTA and FQGNSA. The study's findings and limits: T-cell counts and diversity at one year post-transplant came mainly from newly produced T cells. About two months after transplant, alpha-beta T cells reportedly came from several hundred expanded graft clones. In some patients, recipient T cells and intrathymic progenitors surviving conditioning explained high day-60 diversity.

Researchers prepared the TCRbeta library using unique molecular identifiers, the study reports. TCRdb used MiXCR to reprocess the PCR reads, holding one entry per CDR3 protein. The data contain fewer than 750,000 distinct CDR3 sequences, roughly 27% of them singletons. This clonotype has just a few counts. Its antigen is currently unknown. This receptor was taken from a boy younger than two with Wiskott-Aldrich syndrome, due to receive a stem cell transplant. V is TRBV7-2 and J is TRBJ2-7; D is unresolved. Material: PBMCs, obtained before TCRalphabeta/CD19-depleted stem cell transplant. In DNA form, the CDR3 reads TGTGCCAGCAGCTTATATAATATGTACGAGCAGTACTTC. As protein: CASSLYNMYEQYF. Looking up the rest from reference TRBV7-2 and TRBJ2-7 gives the full variable domain: GAGVSQSPSNKVTEKGKDVELRCDPISGHTALYWYRQSLGQGLEFLIYFQGNSAPDKSGLPSDRFSAERTGGSVSTLTIQRTQQEDSAVYLCASSLYNMYEQYFGPGTRLTVT.